The clone carrying this TCR beta chain has ten or more counts. Its antigen is as yet unknown. The ends lost 1 base at V and 7 bases at J; junction bases unmatched: 4. Germline V CDR1 and CDR2: DFQATT, SNEGSKA (reference sequence). This CDR3 is 14 amino acids long. The sample comes from a study of CD8 T cells in ankylosing spondylitis. General study points: There was reportedly significant enrichment of clones that were disease-linked in matched ankylosing spondylitis synovial fluid. Peripheral blood held disease-linked clones only at relatively low frequency, and these were CD8+.

TCRdb reprocessed the 5' RACE reads with MiXCR, giving one entry per CDR3 protein. The sample comprises about 92,000 distinct CDR3 sequences, roughly 8.8% of which are singletons, and approximately 4.6% rests with the top ten. Sequencing input: blood, either unsorted or a sorted T cell fraction (not recorded which). The chain carries TRBV20-1 and TRBJ1-6, with TRBD1 matching over 7 bases. The TCR sequence derives from a male donor with ankylosing spondylitis or in good health (not recorded which). For the CDR3, the DNA is TGCAGTGCTAGAGCCGGGACAGCGAATTCACCCCTCCACTTT. It encodes CSARAGTANSPLHF.